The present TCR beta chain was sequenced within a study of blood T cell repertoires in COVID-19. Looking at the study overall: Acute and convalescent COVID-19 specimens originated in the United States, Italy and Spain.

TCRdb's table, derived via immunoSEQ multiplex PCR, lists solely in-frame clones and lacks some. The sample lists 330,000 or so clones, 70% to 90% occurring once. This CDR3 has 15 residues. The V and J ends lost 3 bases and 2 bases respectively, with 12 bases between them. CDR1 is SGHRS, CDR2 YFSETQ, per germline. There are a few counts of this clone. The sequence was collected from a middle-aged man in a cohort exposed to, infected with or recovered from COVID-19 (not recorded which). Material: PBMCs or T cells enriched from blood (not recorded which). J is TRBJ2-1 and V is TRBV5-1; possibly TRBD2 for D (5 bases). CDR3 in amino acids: CASSSDYPTYNEQFF. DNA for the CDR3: TGCGCCAGCAGCTCCGACTACCCGACCTACAATGAGCAGTTCTTC. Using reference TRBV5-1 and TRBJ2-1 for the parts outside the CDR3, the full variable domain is KAGVTQTPRYLIKTRGQQVTLSCSPISGHRSVSWYQQTPGQGLQFLFEYFSETQRNKGNFPGRFSGRQFSNSRSEMNVSTLELGDSALYLCASSSDYPTYNEQFFGPGTRLTVL.